Following are 4 T cell receptor beta chains from one sample sequenced in a study of T cells in women clearing cervical HPV infection. The repertoire was sequenced with immunoSEQ multiplex PCR; TCRdb's copy has only in-frame clones and lacks some. The repertoire table contains roughly 23,000 clones. The sequenced sample consisted of blood buffy coat. These receptors came from a woman between 18 and 70 years old with a cervical HPV16 infection that either progressed to CIN3+ or cleared (not recorded which).

As regards this clone: The CDR3 end is not reached by the read, which stops 3 residues before it; the germline J gene fills it in. V gene TRBV20-1 combines with J gene TRBJ2-1; D gene ambiguous. The V end was cut by 5 bases, the J end by 8 bases, with 10 bases between. The CDR3 spans 11 residues. Germline CDR1 DFQATT, CDR2 SNEGSKA (reference sequence). The CDR3 DNA, read in part, is TGCAGTGCTTACTCCTCCTATGAG. It yields the protein CSAYSSYE. From start to end, the CDR3 is CSAYSSYEQFF.

About this clone itself: The read halts 3 residues ahead of the CDR3 end, with the missing end drawn from the germline J gene. This chain connects TRBV19 to TRBJ2-7; 12 bases fit TRBD2. The CDR3 runs 16 residues. Germline V gene sequence: CDR1 LNHDA, CDR2 SQIVND (reference sequence). V shed 1 base and J 6 bases; nucleotides not matched to a gene: 7. CDR3 loop: CASSIGGLAGSFEQYF. The CDR3 DNA, read in part, is TGTGCCAGTAGTATAGGGGGACTAGCGGGCAGTTTCGAG.

With regard to this clone: The CDR3 extends 3 residues past the end of the read, so its final part is completed from the germline J gene. At the DNA level, this CDR3 is encoded by other sequences in the same sample as well. The chain carries TRBV6-9 and TRBJ1-2, with 8 bases identical to TRBD1. The J segment lost 4 bases and the V segment lost 7 bases, leaving 11 bases of the junction unmatched. This CDR3 spans 15 amino acids. Germline CDR1 reads MNHGY; CDR2 reads SVAAGI. CDR3 protein: CASNDRGSIRYGYTF. The part of the CDR3 DNA that was read is TGTGCCAGCAACGACAGGGGAAGTATTCGCTATGGC.

About this clone: Read sequence stops 3 residues before the CDR3 end, and the germline J gene provides the missing end. The chain joins TRBV20-1 to TRBJ2-7; 16 bases agree with TRBD2. Trimming removed 1 base from V and 5 bases from J; junction bases left unmatched: 11. The CDR3 is 18 amino acids. CDR1 is DFQATT, CDR2 SNEGSKA, per germline (reference sequence). CDR3 region: CSARGGTSGGAVWDEQYF. Incomplete CDR3 DNA: TGCAGTGCTAGAGGTGGGACTAGCGGGGGGGCCGTTTGGGACGAG.